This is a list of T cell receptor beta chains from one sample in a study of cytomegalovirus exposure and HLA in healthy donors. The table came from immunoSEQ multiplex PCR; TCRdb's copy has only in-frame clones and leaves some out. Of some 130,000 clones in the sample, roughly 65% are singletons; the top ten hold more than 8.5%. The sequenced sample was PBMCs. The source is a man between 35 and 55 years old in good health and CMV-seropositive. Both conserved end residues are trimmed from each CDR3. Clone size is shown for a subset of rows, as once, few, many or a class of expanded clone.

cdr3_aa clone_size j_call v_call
ASSYGTSYEQY . TRBJ2-7 TRBV6-5
ASSRRGGQLF . TRBJ2-2 TRBV23-1
ASSLNRVYEQY . TRBJ2-7 TRBV7-2
ASSSTSGRAGETQY . TRBJ2-5 TRBV7-2
SVQSTDTQY few TRBJ2-3 TRBV29-1
ASSWTGDGYT . TRBJ1-2 TRBV11-2
AWSRGLRSRY . TRBJ2-7 TRBV30
ASSHLVRGTGELF few TRBJ2-2 TRBV4-1
ASSLRQGANTEAF once TRBJ1-1 TRBV9
ASTLLGQAGQSEAF . TRBJ1-1 TRBV25-1
ASSVDGTPNTGELF . TRBJ2-2 TRBV9
ASSPDRGDQPQH . TRBJ1-5 TRBV4-2
ASSLQAENTEAF . TRBJ1-1 TRBV7-9
ASRTDREPLEWYEQY . TRBJ2-7 TRBV7-3
ASSGGSGVAEAF few TRBJ1-1 TRBV2
ASSDPGQVTYEQY . TRBJ2-7 TRBV6-1
ASSLPGGSGNEQF few TRBJ2-1 TRBV4-1
ASSLGDFNQPQH . TRBJ1-5 TRBV5-1
ASSDAGGATGELF few TRBJ2-2 TRBV25-1
ASSLARGMGQPQH once TRBJ1-5 TRBV28
ASISSGANVLT . TRBJ2-6 TRBV6-1
ASSLVGEAYGYT . TRBJ1-2 TRBV28
ASSLNRDLSPLH few TRBJ1-6 TRBV7-8
ASSGDREGYT few TRBJ1-2 TRBV28
ASSYGGGSYNEQF once TRBJ2-1 TRBV6-6
ASSNIKGLAGVNTQY . TRBJ2-3 TRBV7-9
AWSALTSVQPQH few TRBJ1-5 TRBV30
ASSSAGGPYEQY . TRBJ2-7 TRBV5-1
ASRLLAGGSDTQY . TRBJ2-3 TRBV28
ASSLSWDSIQETQY . TRBJ2-5 TRBV27
ASSEGVIPYEQY . . TRBV6-1
ASSVQGSVAYGYT once TRBJ1-2 TRBV5-6
ASSPQDTQY . TRBJ2-3 TRBV7-9
ATSRVDRNTEAF . TRBJ1-1 TRBV15
ASSQYRSGQYYGYT . TRBJ1-2 TRBV28
ASSIYRQTYTEAF few TRBJ1-1 TRBV13
ASTRQSGANVLT . TRBJ2-6 TRBV2
ASSSVSGSSYEQY . . TRBV6-5
ASSSSGSGMETQY . TRBJ2-5 TRBV28
ASSYEGGGYGYT few TRBJ1-2 TRBV6-6
ASSISQGNYGYT few TRBJ1-2 TRBV19
ASSSARDSYEQY . TRBJ2-7 TRBV21-1
ATSREPGTGGSYEQY . TRBJ2-7 TRBV15
ASSAGQETQY . TRBJ2-5 TRBV2
ASQAGGEKLF . TRBJ1-4 TRBV28
SVGQGRETQY . TRBJ2-5 TRBV29-1
ASSPGQNTEAF . TRBJ1-1 TRBV18
ASSDLTGRNQPQH . TRBJ1-5 TRBV10-2
ASSLLAERGTQY . TRBJ2-5 TRBV7-7
ATQGTYEQY . TRBJ2-7 TRBV2
SGGLAGGAEQF . TRBJ2-1 TRBV29-1
ASSVGTASSTDTQY . TRBJ2-3 TRBV23-1